This is a list of T cell receptor beta chains from one sample in a study of cytotoxic CD8 clonotypes in ibrutinib-treated CLL. This table comes from immunoSEQ multiplex PCR, and its TCRdb copy is limited to in-frame clones, with some not included. This sample has 300,000 or so clones, with roughly two thirds found just once. The material sequenced was PBMCs, taken after 36 months of ibrutinib treatment. The receptors shown here come from a human donor with chronic lymphocytic leukemia. CDR3s include the opening cysteine and the closing phenylalanine or tryptophan. A D gene is named only where the DNA matches it firmly. Where a row states a size, it is once, few, many or the class of an expanded clone; other rows omit it.

-,TRBV27,TRBJ2-5,-,CASSFGGWRETQYF,TGTGCCAGCAGCTTCGGAGGGTGGCGAGAGACCCAGTACTTC
TRBD1,TRBV9,TRBJ2-2,-,CAGGQGRSGELFF,TGTGCCGGCGGACAGGGGAGATCCGGGGAGCTGTTTTTT
TRBD2,TRBV6-5,TRBJ2-3,-,CASSWTSGYTQYF,TGTGCCAGCAGTTGGACTAGCGGATATACGCAGTATTTT
-,TRBV5-1,TRBJ2-7,few,CASRVAGSYEQYF,TGCGCCAGCAGGGTCGCGGGCTCCTACGAGCAGTACTTC
-,TRBV6-1,TRBJ1-1,once,CASRESGNTEAFF,TGTGCCAGCAGGGAGTCGGGGAACACTGAAGCTTTCTTT
-,TRBV7-3,TRBJ1-1,-,CASSLGPGRGNTEAFF,TGTGCCAGCAGCTTAGGTCCGGGGCGCGGGAACACTGAAGCTTTCTTT
TRBD1,TRBV9,TRBJ2-2,-,CASSGQGPNTGELFF,TGTGCCAGCAGCGGACAGGGCCCCAACACCGGGGAGCTGTTTTTT
-,TRBV4-1,TRBJ1-2,-,CASSPSFSNYGYTF,TGCGCCAGCAGCCCGTCTTTTTCTAACTATGGCTACACCTTC
TRBD2,TRBV9,TRBJ2-3,-,CASSVGPAGYADTQYF,TGTGCCAGCAGCGTAGGACCAGCGGGATACGCAGATACGCAGTATTTT
-,TRBV7-3,TRBJ2-7,-,CASSSSQGYEQYF,TGTGCCAGCAGCTCGTCTCAGGGCTACGAGCAGTACTTC
TRBD2,TRBV27,TRBJ2-3,-,CASSLIVAGGPGDTQYF,TGTGCCAGCAGTTTAATAGTAGCGGGAGGGCCAGGAGATACGCAGTATTTT
TRBD1,TRBV10-3,TRBJ1-5,-,CAISEGGTGVSNQPQHF,TGTGCCATCAGTGAAGGGGGGACAGGGGTTAGCAATCAGCCCCAGCATTTT
-,TRBV7-9,TRBJ2-7,once,CASSSSTSYEQYF,TGTGCCAGCAGCTCTTCAACGTCCTACGAGCAGTACTTC
-,TRBV28,TRBJ2-7,-,CASSLEGRGAPSYEQYF,TGTGCCAGCAGTTTAGAAGGCAGGGGTGCTCCCTCCTACGAGCAGTACTTC
-,TRBV4-1,TRBJ2-7,-,CASSQDTVRYF,TGCGCCAGCAGCCAAGATACCGTTCGGTACTTC
-,TRBV28,TRBJ1-1,-,CASITGGPNTEAFF,TGTGCCAGCATAACGGGGGGACCAAACACTGAAGCTTTCTTT
TRBD2,TRBV7-3,TRBJ2-3,few,CASSPTSGSSDTQYF,TGTGCCAGCAGCCCCACTAGCGGGAGTTCAGATACGCAGTATTTT
TRBD1,TRBV4-2,TRBJ2-1,few,CASSHQGSRGLKDEQFF,TGTGCCAGCAGCCACCAAGGGTCCAGGGGGCTTAAGGATGAGCAGTTCTTC
TRBD1,TRBV29-1,TRBJ1-2,-,CSVWGTPGQGAHRYGYTF,TGCAGCGTTTGGGGGACGCCCGGACAGGGGGCGCACCGGTATGGCTACACCTTC
-,TRBV7-6,TRBJ2-7,-,CASSLGGAVEQYF,TGTGCCAGCAGCTTAGGCGGGGCCGTGGAGCAGTACTTC
-,TRBV29-1,TRBJ2-2,-,CSVDRSNTGELFF,TGCAGCGTTGATAGGTCGAACACCGGGGAGCTGTTTTTT
-,TRBV12-5,TRBJ2-7,-,CASGLVLPPTRGSYEQYF,TGTGCTAGTGGTTTGGTACTCCCACCGACTAGGGGCTCCTACGAGCAGTACTTC
-,TRBV9,TRBJ1-3,-,CASSPKIAGTYGNTIYF,TGTGCCAGCAGCCCTAAGATCGCAGGGACGTACGGAAACACCATATATTTT
-,TRBV6-1,TRBJ1-1,few,CASSAFGIMNTEAFF,TGTGCCAGCAGTGCCTTTGGGATTATGAACACTGAAGCTTTCTTT
-,TRBV10-3,TRBJ1-4,-,CATGGGATNEKLFF,TGTGCCACCGGGGGGGGCGCGACTAATGAAAAACTGTTTTTT
-,TRBV9,TRBJ1-3,-,CASSVQEASGTIYF,TGTGCCAGCAGCGTACAGGAGGCTAGTGGGACCATATATTTT
TRBD1,TRBV2,TRBJ2-7,few,CASSDWGQLGNEQYF,TGTGCCAGCAGTGATTGGGGACAGCTTGGGAACGAGCAGTACTTC
-,TRBV10-3,TRBJ2-7,-,CAISDATGSYEQYF,TGTGCCATCAGTGACGCCACAGGCTCCTACGAGCAGTACTTC
-,TRBV6-5,TRBJ1-2,few,CASSPLQGRKGYTF,TGTGCCAGCAGTCCTCTACAGGGAAGGAAGGGCTACACCTTC
-,TRBV9,TRBJ1-3,-,CASSAGRASSGNTIYF,TGTGCCAGCAGCGCCGGCAGGGCCTCCTCTGGAAACACCATATATTTT
TRBD2,TRBV6-1,TRBJ2-5,-,CASTGTSGGPETQYF,TGTGCCAGCACCGGGACTAGCGGGGGCCCAGAGACCCAGTACTTC
TRBD2,TRBV29-1,TRBJ2-3,-,CSAGLAIRTDTQYF,TGCAGCGCCGGACTAGCGATCCGCACAGATACGCAGTATTTT
-,TRBV7-2,TRBJ2-1,-,CASSLARYPYNEQFF,TGTGCCAGCAGCTTAGCCAGATATCCCTACAATGAGCAGTTCTTC
-,TRBV15,TRBJ1-3,-,CATSRDPQGPLGGNTIYF,TGTGCCACCAGCAGAGATCCTCAGGGGCCCCTAGGAGGAAACACCATATATTTT
TRBD2,TRBV4-2,TRBJ2-3,-,CASSLRTSPSTDTQYF,TGTGCCAGCAGCCTTAGGACTAGCCCAAGCACAGATACGCAGTATTTT
TRBD2,TRBV2,TRBJ2-1,-,CASRETSGGANEQFF,TGTGCCAGCAGAGAGACTAGCGGGGGGGCCAATGAGCAGTTCTTC
TRBD2,TRBV7-6,TRBJ2-7,-,CASSSIAGVSYEQYF,TGTGCCAGCAGCTCAATAGCGGGGGTATCCTACGAGCAGTACTTC
-,TRBV2,TRBJ1-5,-,CASSENARTNQPQHF,TGTGCCAGCAGTGAAAATGCCCGAACTAATCAGCCCCAGCATTTT
TRBD1,TRBV5-4,TRBJ2-5,few,CASSLVGQGETQYF,TGTGCCAGCAGCTTGGTGGGACAGGGCGAGACCCAGTACTTC
-,TRBV4-2,TRBJ2-7,few,CASSVGRNSYEQYF,TGTGCCAGCAGCGTAGGCAGGAACTCCTACGAGCAGTACTTC
TRBD1,TRBV29-1,TRBJ2-2,once,CSVTPGQGSHTGELFF,TGCAGCGTAACTCCGGGACAGGGGTCCCACACCGGGGAGCTGTTTTTT
-,TRBV6-5,TRBJ2-3,-,CASKQGGQSADTQYF,TGTGCCAGCAAACAGGGAGGGCAGTCCGCAGATACGCAGTATTTT
TRBD2,TRBV5-1,TRBJ2-3,-,CASSLTSGGITDTQYF,TGCGCCAGCAGCTTGACTAGCGGGGGGATCACAGATACGCAGTATTTT
-,TRBV29-1,TRBJ1-4,-,CSVGSEKLFF,TGCAGCGTTGGGTCTGAAAAACTGTTTTTT
-,TRBV5-1,TRBJ2-7,-,CASSLEGGSYEQYF,TGCGCCAGCAGCTTGGAAGGGGGGAGTTACGAGCAGTACTTC
TRBD2,TRBV27,TRBJ2-4,few,CASSLRGQRGHNIQYF,TGTGCCAGCAGTTTAAGAGGACAGCGGGGGCACAACATTCAGTACTTC
-,TRBV19,TRBJ2-7,-,CASSISRGTYEQYF,TGTGCCAGTAGTATCAGTCGGGGAACCTACGAGCAGTACTTC
TRBD1,TRBV18,TRBJ1-2,-,CASSPPDRDYGYTF,TGTGCCAGCTCGCCTCCGGACAGGGATTATGGCTACACCTTC
TRBD1,TRBV7-6,TRBJ1-1,-,CASSPFTDRPFLNTEAFF,TGTGCCAGCAGCCCCTTTACGGACAGGCCATTCCTGAACACTGAAGCTTTCTTT
-,TRBV29-1,TRBJ1-5,-,CSVGQEMNQPQHF,TGCAGCGTTGGGCAGGAGATGAATCAGCCCCAGCATTTT
-,TRBV28,TRBJ2-5,once,CASSLSGWGPQETQYF,TGTGCCAGCAGTTTATCTGGGTGGGGACCCCAAGAGACCCAGTACTTC
-,TRBV6-1,TRBJ1-5,-,CASSRWGANQPQHF,TGTGCCAGCAGTCGGTGGGGGGCGAATCAGCCCCAGCATTTT